This paragraph covers one T cell receptor (beta chain) sequence. This clonotype was counted between two and nine times. There is no known antigen for this receptor. Per-nucleotide qualities are absent, and no much larger clonotype sits a single base away. The CDR1 and CDR2 encoded by the germline V gene are SGHTA and FQGNSA. Counted from cysteine to phenylalanine, this CDR3 has 12 amino acids. Only the CDR3 DNA stays, 36 bases, in frame from base 1. Preparation of the library involved 5' RACE. The instrument was an Illumina HiSeq 2500. A second PCR of about 6 to 11 cycles was run with a J-beta primer mix and a sample-barcoded 5' primer. A template-switch 5' adaptor carrying 12 random nucleotides introduced a unique molecular identifier onto each TCR beta cDNA molecule. At least 2.5 million CDR3-containing paired-end reads were obtained from each sample. First-strand cDNA was synthesized from all RNA with the Mint cDNA synthesis kit, primed by a TRBC-specific oligonucleotide. Following uracil-DNA glycosylase treatment, a first 18-cycle PCR with universal primers M1SS and BC2_uni_R was performed on all cDNA. As for the original processing: For normalization, 1 million high-quality reads were randomly selected from each sample, with every read carrying a distinct molecular identifier. Reads with shared molecular identifiers were discarded instead of being binned into consensus sequences. MiTCR, with a Q25 quality threshold and the strictest error-elimination algorithm, was used for CDR3 identification, clonotype clustering and error correction. Lower-bound total TCR beta diversity was estimated with a nonparametric unseen species model using Euler transformation. TCRdb itself trimmed the public reads at Q25 with fastp, ran MiXCR and retained productive beta chains. Every distinct CDR3 protein forms one entry, paired with its most common genes and DNA. These V and J calls rely on TCRdb rather than the paper's analysis. For this sample there are 750,000 or so distinct CDR3 sequences; just under 25% appear just once. The top ten clones comprise under 9.5% of the sample.

The data belong to a study of blood T cells in healthy people across ages (dated by TCRdb to 2014 to 2015). Background for the entire study: In model experiments, template switching captured roughly one uniquely barcoded TCR beta cDNA molecule for every two T cells. Age-related changes in TCR beta repertoire diversity were measured in the study by deep sequencing normalized with unique cDNA molecular identifiers. Four age groups were formed from the donors: young (average approximately 15 years), middle-aged (roughly 38), aged (about 62) and long-lived (about 80). For two donors (one aged 18 to 30 and one aged 80 or older), the study analyzed two additional independent replicas of 1 million unique cDNA reads from the same blood draw. General findings and caveats noted by the study authors: Observed TCR beta diversity correlated strongly with the percentage of naive T cells measured by flow cytometry. Compared with the aged group, the long-lived group had more naive CD4+ T cells, fewer expanded clones and increased TCR diversity, suggesting age selection. Estimates of total diversity based on one million sequenced T cells were considered lower bounds and underestimates. Since profiling was done on bulk unsorted PBMCs, naive and antigen-experienced compartments could not be conclusively compared. Observed TCR beta diversity per million T cells fell roughly linearly with age, and a significant reduction was already apparent by age roughly 40. Because the CMV infection status of the donors was unknown, age-related changes in expanded clonotypes may potentially have been confounded.

The donors were some 39 Caucasian individuals from Russia, aged roughly 6 to 90 years, who were systemically healthy. Each donor gave roughly 9.5 milliliters of peripheral blood, collected into EDTA-treated Vacutainer tubes. Ficoll-Paque density-gradient centrifugation was used to isolate PBMCs, with at least 7 million per sample. Total RNA, at least 5 micrograms per sample, was extracted from PBMCs with Trizol reagent. The percentages of naive CD45RAhigh/CD27high T cells were determined by flow cytometry on a PBMC aliquot from every donor. This same sample was also part of a study on T cells of mothers and their children. From that second study: Nine systemically healthy Caucasian individuals served as donors, namely three mothers together with their six children. cDNA synthesis used all of the extracted RNA, with around 1.6 ug of RNA in each 15 ul reaction. In the second PCR, sample barcodes and 2-4 random nucleotides were introduced via the M1S primer. More than 9 million TCR beta CDR3 reads were obtained from each mother, and several million reads were obtained from each child. Thymic selection similarly shapes TCR recombination output in related and unrelated pairs, with minor effect from inherited differences. Normalized repertoire overlap was always found to be slightly, but never significantly, higher in related mother-child pairs than in unrelated mother-child pairs. Persistent microchimeric T cell clones were not detected, at a sensitivity of about 90 clones per million clonotypes. The study used deep NGS to compare TCR beta repertoires of mothers and children, seeking features distinguishing related mother-child pairs from unrelated individuals. The mean age was 40 +/- 4 years for the mothers and approximately 11 +/- 4 years for the children. Libraries were sequenced on Illumina HiSeq 2000 with 100+100 nt paired-end reads after adapter ligation with NEBNext reagents. To avoid cross-contamination, the mother libraries and the child libraries were prepared a month apart and sequenced in separate runs. Between 500,000 and 2,000,000 distinct TCR beta clonotypes were identified per donor. Naive TCR beta clonotypes were estimated from low-frequency clonotypes matched to each donor's FACS-determined naive share, without sorting.

Sequencing was performed on blood. The rearrangement joined TRBV7-2 to TRBJ2-5, with 7 middle bases fitting TRBD2. The J call may be incorrect, as the DNA end agrees better with TRBJ2-1. The receptor was isolated from a boy between 5 and 17 years old in good health. CDR3 loop: CASSPLGGTQFF. The nucleotide sequence is TGTGCCAGCAGCCCGTTGGGGGGGACTCAGTTCTTC.